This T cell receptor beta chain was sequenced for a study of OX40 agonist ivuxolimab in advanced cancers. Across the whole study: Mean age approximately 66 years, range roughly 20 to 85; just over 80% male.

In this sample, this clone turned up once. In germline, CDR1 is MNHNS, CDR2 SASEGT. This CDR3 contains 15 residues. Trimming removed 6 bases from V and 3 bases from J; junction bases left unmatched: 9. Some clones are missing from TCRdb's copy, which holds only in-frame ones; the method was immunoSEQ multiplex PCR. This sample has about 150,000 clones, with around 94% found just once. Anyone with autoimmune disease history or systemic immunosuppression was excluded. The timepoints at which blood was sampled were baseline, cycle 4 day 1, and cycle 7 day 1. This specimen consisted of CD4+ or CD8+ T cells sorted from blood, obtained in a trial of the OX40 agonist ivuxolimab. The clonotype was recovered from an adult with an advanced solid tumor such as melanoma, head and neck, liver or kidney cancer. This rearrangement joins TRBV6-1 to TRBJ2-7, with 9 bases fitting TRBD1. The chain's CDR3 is CASRTSGTGIYEQYF. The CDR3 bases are TGTGCCAGCAGGACTTCCGGGACAGGGATCTACGAGCAGTACTTC.